This T cell receptor (beta chain) was recorded in a study of shared clonotypes between healthy human individuals. Points from the study as a whole: An effect of sequencing depth on clonotype sharing among donors was expected. Richness estimates generally favored naive over memory subsets. The study sampled only blood, and tissue repertoires likely differ.

Libraries were prepared by immunoSEQ multiplex PCR; TCRdb keeps only in-frame clonotypes and omits some of them. Among about 2.5 million clones, under 95% were seen once, and the ten largest hold 0.37%. Trimming took 8 bases from V and 8 from J; bases not matched to a gene: 9. CDR1 and CDR2 from the germline V gene are MDHEN and SYDVKM. The length of the CDR3 is 13 residues. A word on this clone: What it binds is not known.

The chain is built from TRBV28 and TRBJ2-1; 7 bases align to TRBD2. Specimen: naive CD4+ T cells from PBMCs. Subset in this sample: CD45RA+ positively selected. The receptor was derived from a man in his late teens or twenties in good health. Some clones in this sample may be carry-over from other donors' samples. The CDR3 loop reads CASRGRELDEQFF. The CDR3 DNA follows: TGTGCCAGCCGAGGGCGGGAGTTAGATGAGCAGTTCTTC.